This TCR beta chain comes out of a study of blood T cells in healthy people across ages. A J-beta primer mix and a sample-barcoded 5' primer were used in a second PCR of roughly 6 to 11 cycles. A single record per CDR3 protein comes from TCRdb applying MiXCR to the 5' RACE reads. The data hold about a million distinct CDR3 sequences, with around two fifths observed a single time. V was trimmed by 3 bases and J by 14 bases, leaving 15 bases between them. The germline CDR1 and CDR2 sequences are SEHNR and FQNEAQ (reference sequence). CDR3 length equals 12 residues. The receptor comes from a man between 18 and 29 years old in good health. Specimen: blood. The V gene is TRBV7-9, the J gene TRBJ2-3, with D maybe TRBD2 (6 bases). As DNA, the CDR3 is TGTGCCAGCAGCTTCGGGACTGGTCTCGTGTATTTT. It translates to CASSFGTGLVYF.